The 30 T cell receptor beta chains presented below share a single source sample, sequenced in a study of T-cell reconstitution after alpha-beta-depleted transplantation in children. The authors prepared the TCRbeta library with unique molecular identifiers. One entry per CDR3 protein, called by TCRdb with MiXCR from the PCR reads. The profile shows about 440,000 distinct CDR3 sequences, roughly 44% of them singletons. Source: PBMCs, taken before TCRalphabeta/CD19-depleted stem cell transplant. The receptors come from a girl aged 2 to 9 with aplastic anemia, due to receive a stem cell transplant.

A few counts support this clonotype. The V gene is TRBV5-1, the J gene TRBJ1-4; 8 nucleotides agree with TRBD1. V lost 4 bases to trimming and J lost 5 bases; unmatched junction nucleotides: 10. Germline values: CDR1 SGHRS, CDR2 YFSETQ. The CDR3 consists of 16 residues. The CDR3 reads CASSKSPGTGNEKLFF. CDR3 sequence (DNA): TGCGCCAGCAGCAAGTCGCCCGGGACAGGAAATGAAAAACTGTTTTTT.

There are many counts of this clonotype. The V and J genes are TRBV15 and TRBJ1-1; D is unclear. CDR1 LNHNV and CDR2 YYDKDF come from the germline V gene (reference sequence). The CDR3 runs to 14 residues. The germline V and J ends were trimmed by 5 bases and 1 base, with 11 bases remaining between them. The CDR3 is CATSVRYANTEAFF. The CDR3 DNA follows: TGTGCCACCAGCGTCCGTTATGCGAACACTGAAGCTTTCTTT.

Only one count was recorded for this clonotype. V gene TRBV7-2 combines with J gene TRBJ2-7; D is unclear. Trimming removed 2 bases at V and 3 bases at J, with 8 bases between. The CDR3 loop spans 13 amino acids. Germline-derived CDR1 and CDR2 are SGHTA and FQGNSA. The chain's CDR3 is CASSLWRYYEQYF. In DNA form, the CDR3 reads TGTGCCAGCAGCTTATGGCGTTACTACGAGCAGTACTTC.

The chain uses TRBV20-1 and TRBJ2-1, with TRBD2 identical over 8 bases. Germline lookup yields CDR1 DFQATT and CDR2 SNEGSKA (reference sequence). This CDR3 has 16 residues. V dropped 3 bases and J dropped 6; count of bases not matched to a gene: 13. The CDR3 loop is CSASGFAGGTGNEQFF. CDR3 nucleotide sequence: TGCAGTGCTAGTGGTTTCGCGGGAGGCACGGGCAATGAGCAGTTCTTC.

The chain has TRBV15 and TRBJ1-5, with 10 bases matching TRBD1. CDR3 size: 17 residues. Germline trimming cut 5 bases from V and 5 bases from J; bases unmatched to any gene: 12. From germline, CDR1 is LNHNV and CDR2 YYDKDF (reference sequence). The CDR3, as DNA: TGTGCCACCAGCCGATTCCGGGACAGGGGAGGGGATCAGCCCCAGCATTTT. Its protein product is CATSRFRDRGGDQPQHF.

This clonotype occurred many times. The J gene is TRBJ1-4, the V gene TRBV4-1, with a weak D call TRBD1 (5 bases). CDR3 length equals 19 residues. V was shortened by 0 bases and J by 0 bases, with 17 bases between the two germline ends. The germline V gene has CDR1 MGHRA and CDR2 YSYEKL. The CDR3 region is CASSQDQGRATSTNEKLFF. The CDR3 DNA follows: TGCGCCAGCAGCCAAGATCAGGGCAGGGCAACCTCAACTAATGAAAAACTGTTTTTT.

The sample holds a few counts of this clonotype. V is TRBV7-2 and J is TRBJ2-7; weak D call: TRBD2 (5 bases). The V gene's germline CDR1 is SGHTA and CDR2 FQGNSA. The V end was cut by 4 bases, the J end by 0 bases, with 7 bases between. This CDR3 is 13 amino acids long. CDR3 loop: CASSWTGSYEQYF. The CDR3 nucleotides are TGTGCCAGCAGCTGGACTGGCTCCTACGAGCAGTACTTC.

V and J are TRBV24-1 and TRBJ2-6; the D is unclear. The CDR3 is 15 residues long. V was clipped by 2 bases and J by 0 bases, with 4 bases between them. The V gene's germline CDR1 is KGHDR and CDR2 SFDVKD. The CDR3 loop reads CATSDYGSGANVLTF. DNA of the CDR3: TGTGCCACCAGTGATTATGGCTCTGGGGCCAACGTCCTGACTTTC.

J is TRBJ2-7 and V is TRBV13; no clear D gene. This CDR3 spans 15 amino acids. Trimming pared 4 bases from V and 5 bases from J, leaving 18 bases between. Germline CDR1 PRHDT, CDR2 FYEKMQ (reference sequence). The CDR3 protein is CASSSRGEDRNEQYF. As DNA, the CDR3 is TGTGCCAGCAGCTCGCGTGGAGAGGATCGGAACGAGCAGTACTTC.

The chain combines TRBV12-3 or TRBV12-4 with TRBJ1-5; the D gene is possibly TRBD1 (5 bases). Trimming removed 5 bases from V and 7 bases from J, with 15 bases in between. The CDR3 totals 14 residues. The CDR3 is CASSHSGSGQPQHF. In DNA form, the CDR3 reads TGTGCCAGCAGTCACTCAGGGTCAGGCCAGCCCCAGCATTTT.

This clonotype showed up just once. The genes are TRBV6-2 or TRBV6-3 and TRBJ2-6; 8 bases map to TRBD1. Trimming took 5 bases from V and 2 from J; bases not matched to a gene: 8. Per the germline V gene, CDR1 is MNHEY and CDR2 is SVGEGT. The CDR3 is made up of 17 amino acids. CDR3 DNA: TGTGCCAGCAGTCAAAACAGGGGGAGCGCTGGGGCCAACGTCCTGACTTTC. Translating gives CASSQNRGSAGANVLTF.

This chain links TRBV5-1 with TRBJ2-1; 9 positions match TRBD1. The CDR3 runs to 15 residues. V was pared by 5 bases and J by 1 base, with 4 bases of the junction left unmatched. CDR1 SGHRS and CDR2 YFSETQ come from the germline V gene. The CDR3, as DNA: TGCGCCAGCAGGTCGGGACAGGGATCCTACAATGAGCAGTTCTTC. Translating it yields CASRSGQGSYNEQFF.

The chain carries TRBV4-1 and TRBJ2-1; the D gene is possibly TRBD2 (5 bases). In germline, CDR1 is MGHRA, CDR2 YSYEKL. CDR3 length: 18 residues. With 1 base removed from V and 4 bases from J, the gap between germline ends came to 20 bases. This CDR3 reads CASSQGSSVGLGYNEQFF. CDR3 DNA sequence: TGCGCCAGCAGCCAAGGGAGTAGCGTTGGGTTGGGGTACAATGAGCAGTTCTTC.

This sequence joins TRBV11-2 and TRBJ2-3; 10 bases map to TRBD1. CDR1 and CDR2 from the germline V gene are SGHAT and FQNNGV. The V segment lost 5 bases and the J segment 4 bases; nucleotides outside the gene matches: 9. This CDR3 is 16 amino acids long. Here the CDR3 DNA reads TGTGCCAGCAGCATGAGACAGGGGGCGGGAGCAGATACGCAGTATTTT. It codes for CASSMRQGAGADTQYF.

This clonotype occurred a few times. The gene calls are TRBV12-3 or TRBV12-4 and TRBJ2-1, with 9 bases fitting TRBD2. The CDR3 totals 15 residues. V lost 4 bases to trimming and J lost 8 bases; unmatched junction nucleotides: 9. The CDR3 DNA sequence: TGTGCCAGCAGTTCTGGTGGGACTAGCACTTATGAGCAGTTCTTC. This codes for CASSSGGTSTYEQFF.

This clonotype has ten or more counts. The V gene is TRBV5-1, the J gene TRBJ2-5; the match to TRBD2 covers 7 bases. CDR3 length equals 15 residues. CDR1 is SGHRS and CDR2 is YFSETQ in the germline V gene. The trim removed 0 bases at V and 5 bases at J, leaving 7 bases unmatched. The CDR3 region has the DNA TGCGCCAGCAGCTTGGGCGCTAGCGGTGGTGAGACCCAGTACTTC. Translation: CASSLGASGGETQYF.

This clonotype was found once. The chain employs TRBV5-5 and TRBJ1-2, with D maybe TRBD1 (6 bases). Germline CDR1 is SGHKS and CDR2 is YYEKEE (reference sequence). V shed 4 bases and J shed 8 bases, with 15 bases lying between them. This CDR3 region has 13 residues. The CDR3 bases are TGTGCCAGCAGCCCTAGGGGGGCGGAAGGCTACACCTTC. Its protein product is CASSPRGAEGYTF.

This chain connects TRBV7-6 to TRBJ2-3, with unresolved D. CDR3 size: 13 residues. The ends were cut back, 5 bases at V and 3 bases at J, with 9 bases in the middle. Looked up from germline, CDR1 is SGHVS and CDR2 is FNYEAQ. The chain's CDR3 is CASSRLETDTQYF. In DNA form, the CDR3 reads TGTGCCAGCAGCCGGCTAGAGACAGATACGCAGTATTTT.

V and J are TRBV9 and TRBJ2-7; a weak D match, TRBD1 (5 bases). V was shortened by 4 bases and J by 4 bases, with 15 bases between the two germline ends. This CDR3 is built from 14 residues. CDR1 is SGDLS and CDR2 is YYNGEE in the germline V gene. CDR3 nucleotides: TGTGCCAGCAGCCCAGGGTACGGTGGGTACGAGCAGTACTTC. Encoded protein: CASSPGYGGYEQYF.

This chain connects TRBV5-6 to TRBJ2-5, with D possibly matching TRBD1 (6 bases). CDR1 and CDR2 (germline): SGHDT, YYEEEE. This CDR3 spans 13 amino acids. V was clipped by 0 bases and J by 14 bases, with 17 bases between them. The CDR3 nucleotides are TGTGCCAGCAGCTTGGGGGACATAGAACGACCATACTTC. Translated: CASSLGDIERPYF.

This clonotype was seen ten or more times. CDR3 nucleotide sequence: TGTGCCAGCAGCCCCTTAACTAGCGGGAGGGCGGAGGAGACCCAGTACTTC. Translation: CASSPLTSGRAEETQYF. This sequence joins TRBV28 and TRBJ2-5; 13 bases fit TRBD2. V shed 6 bases, J shed 5 bases, and the junction held 12 bases outside the gene matches. The CDR3 extends over 17 amino acids. Germline CDR1 is MDHEN and CDR2 is SYDVKM.

The rearrangement uses TRBV6-5 and TRBJ1-1; no firm D call. The CDR3 has 12 residues. Germline CDR1 is MNHEY and CDR2 is SVGAGI. Trimming pared 7 bases from V and 8 bases from J, leaving 14 bases between. CDR3 bases: TGTGCCAGCACTCCCCGGACTGGGGAAGCTTTCTTT. Translation gives CASTPRTGEAFF.

This rearrangement joins TRBV28 to TRBJ1-2; 7 bases align to TRBD1. The germline gives CDR1 MDHEN, CDR2 SYDVKM. The CDR3 contains 14 residues. With 7 bases clipped from V and 1 base from J, the junction kept 6 bases outside the gene matches. In DNA, the CDR3 is TGTGCCAGCATCCCGACAGGGAGTAACTATGGCTACACCTTC. Translation gives CASIPTGSNYGYTF.

This clonotype was seen a handful of times. Here the CDR3 reads CASTGWSGNTIYF. The CDR3 bases are TGTGCCAGCACTGGCTGGTCTGGAAACACCATATATTTT. The chain is built from TRBV6-1 and TRBJ1-3, with D unresolved. Looked up from germline, CDR1 is MNHNS and CDR2 is SASEGT. The CDR3 sequence is 13 residues long. V was cut by 7 bases and J by 1 base, with 8 bases left in between.

This chain connects TRBV20-1 to TRBJ2-7, with D hard to call. The CDR3 length is 11 residues. V was cut by 3 bases and J by 5 bases, with 8 bases left in between. Germline assignment: CDR1 DFQATT and CDR2 SNEGSKA (reference sequence). The CDR3 region is CSARHRDEQYF. The DNA of the CDR3 is TGCAGTGCTAGGCATCGTGACGAGCAGTACTTC.

The CDR3 DNA reads TGTGCCACCAGCAGAGATCAGGGTAGGGCTGCTGACGGCGAGCAGTACTTC. Its protein is CATSRDQGRAADGEQYF. The V gene is TRBV15, the J gene TRBJ2-7, with a weak D call TRBD1 (5 bases). This CDR3 is 17 amino acids long. The germline V gene has CDR1 LNHNV and CDR2 YYDKDF (reference sequence). Trimming took off 0 bases at V and 6 bases at J, with 21 bases between the two ends.

This chain uses TRBV7-2 with TRBJ2-6, with D unresolved. Germline assignment: CDR1 SGHTA and CDR2 FQGNSA. Trimming removed 2 bases from V and 0 bases from J, with 8 bases in between. The CDR3 loop spans 16 amino acids. CDR3 nucleotides: TGTGCCAGCAGCTTAATGGGGTACTCTGGGGCCAACGTCCTGACTTTC. It is translated as CASSLMGYSGANVLTF.

The rearrangement links TRBV20-1 to TRBJ2-1; a weak D match, TRBD1 (6 bases). The CDR3 length is 11 residues. Germline V gene lookup returns CDR1 DFQATT and CDR2 SNEGSKA (reference sequence). V dropped 0 bases and J dropped 13 bases, with 10 bases sitting between them. This CDR3 is CSARDFRGQFF. CDR3 coding DNA: TGCAGTGCTAGAGATTTCAGGGGACAGTTCTTC.

Many counts were recorded for this clonotype. The V call is TRBV20-1, the J call TRBJ2-2; 8 bases align to TRBD1. CDR1 DFQATT and CDR2 SNEGSKA come from the germline V gene (reference sequence). Unmatched junction bases numbered 5, after V lost 3 bases and J lost 2 bases. The CDR3 consists of 15 residues. The CDR3 bases are TGCAGTGCTAGTGCGCAGGGGGCAAACACCGGGGAGCTGTTTTTT. This encodes CSASAQGANTGELFF.

The table lists this clonotype with a few counts. The rearrangement uses TRBV12-3 or TRBV12-4 and TRBJ1-2; 7 bases agree with TRBD1. V gave up 8 bases and J gave up 4 bases; unmatched junction bases: 7. The CDR3 sequence is 13 residues long. This chain's CDR3 is CASSRRTGYGYTF. The CDR3 DNA sequence: TGTGCCAGCTCTAGGAGGACAGGCTATGGCTACACCTTC.